Sequencing of this T cell receptor beta chain was carried out in a study of identical twins. Overall study findings and caveats: Insertions were reduced in abundant cord blood beta clonotypes but not in memory repertoires. There was more out-of-frame TCR alpha sharing in monozygotic twins than models estimated. Conclusions leaned on cross-sectional statistical analysis and did not track the same donors over time.

Trimming left V 8 bases short and J 2 bases short, with 16 bases between. The CDR3 consists of 13 residues. In germline, CDR1 is DFQATT, CDR2 SNEGSKA (reference sequence). Details on this clonotype: The antigen is unknown.

It was template switching that added a universal primer site, and there were unique molecular identifiers on the cDNA. One entry per CDR3 protein, called by TCRdb with MiXCR from the 5' RACE reads. This sample has 1.5 million to 2 million distinct CDR3 sequences, with roughly a third found just once. This rearrangement joins TRBV20-1 to TRBJ2-7; perhaps TRBD1 as D (5 bases). This sequence originates from a newborn girl in good health. The sequenced sample consisted of cord blood. The DNA of the CDR3 is TGCAGTCCCTCACCCCAGGGAACCTACGAGCAGTACTTC. Translating it yields CSPSPQGTYEQYF.